Listed below are T cell receptor beta chains from one sample, sequenced in a study of blood T cell repertoires in COVID-19. Measured with immunoSEQ multiplex PCR; TCRdb has only the in-frame clones, and not every one. The repertoire holds under 50,000 clones, with approximately 95% as singletons. The sample comprised peripheral blood. The receptors were sampled from a man in his sixties with COVID-19, enrolled during active disease. Each CDR3 is given with its conserved first and last residue. A D gene is named only where the DNA matches it firmly. Clone size is not always given. Where it is, it says once, few, many or a class for expanded clones.

D gene	V gene	clone size	J gene	CDR3 protein	CDR3 DNA
NA	TRBV28	NA	TRBJ1-5	CASRLLGREGQPQHF	TGTGCCAGCAGGCTCTTAGGGAGGGAGGGCCAGCCCCAGCATTTT
TRBD2	TRBV15	NA	TRBJ2-1	CATSRDGLAGVDEQFF	TGTGCCACCAGCAGAGATGGACTAGCGGGAGTGGATGAGCAGTTCTTC
TRBD1	TRBV9	NA	TRBJ2-2	CASSVFGTENTGELFF	TGTGCCAGCAGCGTTTTTGGGACAGAGAACACCGGGGAGCTGTTTTTT
TRBD1	TRBV27	once	TRBJ2-6	CASSRGTGGRGANVLTF	TGTGCCAGCAGTCGTGGGACAGGGGGCCGCGGGGCCAACGTCCTGACTTTC
NA	TRBV5-1	NA	TRBJ2-7	CASSLGLSYHEQYF	TGCGCCAGCAGCTTGGGCCTCTCCTACCACGAGCAGTACTTC
TRBD1	TRBV7-3	once	TRBJ2-3	CASSSDRVGDTQYF	TGTGCCAGCAGCTCGGACAGGGTAGGAGATACGCAGTATTTT
TRBD1	TRBV5-1	few	TRBJ1-6	CASRPTTGVNSPLHF	TGCGCCAGCAGACCTACGACAGGGGTGAATTCACCCCTCCACTTT
NA	TRBV18	few	TRBJ2-7	CASSPRAGSDYEQYF	TGTGCCAGCTCACCACGCGCAGGATCGGACTACGAGCAGTACTTC
TRBD1	TRBV7-3	NA	TRBJ1-2	CASSSGQGTYGYTF	TGTGCCAGCAGCTCTGGACAGGGCACCTATGGCTACACCTTC
NA	TRBV3-1/TRBV3-2	NA	TRBJ1-5	CASSQQGSQPQHF	TGTGCCAGCAGCCAACAGGGAAGTCAGCCCCAGCATTTT
TRBD1	TRBV28	once	TRBJ1-2	CASSESTGSNYGYTF	TGTGCCAGCAGTGAGTCGACAGGGTCTAACTATGGCTACACCTTC
TRBD2	TRBV11-1	NA	TRBJ2-1	CASSFAGVGEQFF	TGTGCCAGCAGCTTTGCGGGGGTCGGTGAGCAGTTCTTC
NA	TRBV4-3	NA	TRBJ1-3	CASSQDPPGGSGNTIYF	TGCGCCAGCAGCCAAGATCCTCCGGGTGGCTCTGGAAACACCATATATTTT
TRBD2	TRBV4-2	few	TRBJ2-2	CASGSPSASGTGELFF	TGTGCCAGCGGAAGCCCGTCGGCTAGCGGGACCGGGGAGCTGTTTTTT
TRBD2	TRBV9	NA	TRBJ2-2	CASSVALAGEHTGELFF	TGTGCCAGCAGCGTAGCTCTAGCGGGAGAACACACCGGGGAGCTGTTTTTT
NA	TRBV6-4	NA	TRBJ2-1	CASSDGGASSYNEQFF	TGTGCCAGCAGTGACGGGGGGGCCAGCTCCTACAATGAGCAGTTCTTC
TRBD1	TRBV19	NA	TRBJ1-2	CASSMRAGGSRGYTF	TGTGCCAGTAGTATGCGCGCAGGGGGCTCCCGTGGCTACACCTTC
NA	TRBV5-1	NA	TRBJ2-2	CASSLASVAANTGELFF	TGCGCCAGCAGCTTGGCTTCGGTAGCGGCGAACACCGGGGAGCTGTTTTTT
NA	TRBV19	few	TRBJ2-7	CASSQNGQNPYEQYF	TGTGCCAGTAGTCAGAACGGACAAAACCCCTACGAGCAGTACTTC
TRBD1	TRBV4-3	NA	TRBJ1-2	CASSLHPPRQGARHGYTF	TGCGCCAGCAGCCTTCACCCCCCCCGACAGGGGGCTCGCCATGGCTACACCTTC
TRBD1	TRBV4-1	NA	TRBJ2-7	CASSQLATRQGNYEQYF	TGCGCCAGCAGCCAATTAGCCACCAGACAGGGGAACTACGAGCAGTACTTC
NA	TRBV27	NA	TRBJ2-1	CASSSPGLVSNEQFF	TGTGCCAGCAGTTCCCCAGGACTCGTCAGTAATGAGCAGTTCTTC
NA	TRBV3-1/TRBV3-2	NA	TRBJ1-4	CASNQQGTGEKLFF	TGTGCCAGCAACCAACAGGGTACCGGTGAAAAACTGTTTTTT
NA	TRBV3-1/TRBV3-2	once	TRBJ1-1	CASSHLYRARTEAFF	TGTGCCAGCAGCCACCTTTACAGGGCCCGCACTGAAGCTTTCTTT
NA	TRBV4-1	NA	TRBJ1-5	CASSWGGVSNQPQHF	TGCGCCAGCAGCTGGGGAGGGGTTAGCAATCAGCCCCAGCATTTT
TRBD1	TRBV28	NA	TRBJ2-7	CASRRGGPTYEQYF	TGTGCCAGCAGAAGAGGGGGCCCAACCTACGAGCAGTACTTC
NA	TRBV7-9	NA	TRBJ2-3	CANAMNADTQYF	TGTGCCAACGCTATGAATGCAGATACGCAGTATTTT
NA	TRBV6-1	NA	TRBJ1-1	CASSETRVNTEAFF	TGTGCCAGCAGTGAAACACGGGTGAACACTGAAGCTTTCTTT
TRBD1	TRBV10-3	NA	TRBJ1-2	CAISESGQARYGYTF	TGTGCCATCAGTGAGTCGGGACAGGCGCGCTATGGCTACACCTTC
NA	TRBV19	NA	TRBJ1-1	CASSTTDMNTEAFF	TGTGCCAGTAGTACGACCGACATGAACACTGAAGCTTTCTTT
TRBD1	TRBV9	NA	TRBJ2-1	CASSVSGTAGYNEQFF	TGTGCCAGCAGCGTATCCGGGACAGCAGGCTACAATGAGCAGTTCTTC
NA	TRBV3-1/TRBV3-2	NA	TRBJ2-7	CASSPASGVSYEQYF	TGTGCCAGCAGCCCCGCCAGCGGAGTCTCCTACGAGCAGTACTTC
TRBD1	TRBV10-3	NA	TRBJ2-7	CAISVDRTYSYEQYF	TGTGCCATCAGTGTGGACAGGACCTACTCCTACGAGCAGTACTTC
NA	TRBV9	NA	TRBJ1-6	CASSVAGGGNSPLHF	TGTGCCAGCAGCGTAGCTGGGGGGGGTAATTCACCCCTCCACTTT
NA	TRBV7-8	NA	TRBJ2-2	CASSLAPSGNTGELFF	TGTGCCAGCAGCTTAGCGCCCAGCGGAAACACCGGGGAGCTGTTTTTT
TRBD1	TRBV28	NA	TRBJ1-2	CASSGQGPSNYGYTF	TGTGCCAGCAGCGGACAGGGGCCGTCTAACTATGGCTACACCTTC
TRBD2	TRBV27	NA	TRBJ2-3	CASTLGLAGTDTQYF	TGTGCCAGCACCTTGGGACTAGCGGGAACAGATACGCAGTATTTT
NA	TRBV18	once	TRBJ1-1	CASSPNRNTEAFF	TGTGCCAGCTCACCAAACAGGAACACTGAAGCTTTCTTT
TRBD2	TRBV4-1	few	TRBJ2-7	CASSQGSGVSYEQYF	TGCGCCAGCAGCCAAGGTAGCGGGGTATCGTACGAGCAGTACTTC